This TCR beta chain stems from a study of CD8 T cells in Susac syndrome. TEMRA cells were FACS-enriched and CD8+ and CD4+ T cells negatively isolated. A quantity of 0.5 to 1 ug RNA underwent reverse transcription using random hexamers. An immunoSEQ multiplex PCR amplified TCR beta CDR3 over 54 Vbeta and 13 Jbeta. MiXCR was run by TCRdb on the immunoSEQ multiplex PCR reads, yielding one entry per CDR3 protein. The table has 150,000 to 200,000 distinct CDR3 sequences, approximately 94% seen once; the top ten hold about 0.1%. With 4 bases removed from V and 9 bases from J, the gap between germline ends came to 18 bases. In germline, CDR1 is SQVTM, CDR2 ANQGSEA. This CDR3 spans 13 amino acids.

This sequence was found in a human donor with multiple sclerosis. Specimen: CD4+ T cells from PBMCs. V gene TRBV29-1 combines with J gene TRBJ1-1, with a weak D call TRBD1 (6 bases). The CDR3 sequence is CSVGIDSGAKAFF. CDR3 coding DNA: TGCAGCGTTGGGATAGACTCAGGGGCTAAAGCTTTCTTT. The variable domain in full, with the rest retrieved from reference TRBV29-1 and TRBJ1-1, is SAVISQKPSRDICQRGTSLTIQCQVDSQVTMMFWYRQQPGQSLTLIATANQGSEATYESGFVIDKFPISRPNLTFSTLTVSNMSPEDSSIYLCSVGIDSGAKAFFGQGTRLTVV.